The entry below gives a single T cell receptor beta chain sequence along with its context. Because this beta chain is a stray read in a library intended to capture alpha chains, its abundance should not be given much weight. MiXCR, run by TCRdb on the RT-PCR reads, gives a single entry per CDR3 protein. The repertoire has around 350 distinct CDR3 sequences, approximately 80% of them found once; the top ten carry approximately 10%. The sequenced sample consisted of memory CD4+ T cells from salivary gland. The TCR was taken from a female donor with primary Sjogren's syndrome.

The CDR3 loop is CASRIEQYF. As DNA, the CDR3 is TGTGCCAGCAGAATCGAGCAGTACTTC. V gene TRBV27 combines with J gene TRBJ2-7; no firm D call. The V gene lost 6 bases and the J gene lost 6 bases, with 3 bases spanning the gap. Looked up from germline, CDR1 is MNHEY and CDR2 is SMNVEV (reference sequence). The CDR3 length is 9 residues.